A single sample gave rise to the 14 T cell receptor beta chains below, sequenced in a study of T cell responses to AZD1222 COVID-19 vaccine. TCRdb's table, derived via immunoSEQ multiplex PCR, lists solely in-frame clones and lacks some. The sample lists 150,000 to 200,000 clones, 90% to 95% seen once, with 1% in the top ten. This specimen was peripheral blood, taken 28 days after the second dose of the MenACWY control vaccine. These receptors originate from an adult who received the MenACWY meningococcal vaccine as a control.

The V and J genes are TRBV3-1 (or the pseudogene TRBV3-2) and TRBJ1-2; no firm D call. This CDR3 contains 13 residues. V was shortened by 5 bases and J by 3 bases, with 10 bases between the two germline ends. Germline V gene data show CDR1 as LGHDT and CDR2 as YNNKEL (reference sequence). The CDR3 region is CASSSDGYYGYTF. In DNA, the CDR3 is TGTGCCAGCAGCTCCGACGGGTACTATGGCTACACCTTC.

The chain carries TRBV19 and TRBJ1-1; no clear D. This CDR3 has 15 amino acids. The germline V gene has CDR1 LNHDA and CDR2 SQIVND (reference sequence). V was cut by 1 base and J by 0 bases, with 9 bases left in between. CDR3 nucleotide sequence: TGTGCCAGTAGTATAGCGTCGAAGATGAACACTGAAGCTTTCTTT. It encodes CASSIASKMNTEAFF. The entire variable domain, with the rest obtained from reference TRBV19 and TRBJ1-1, is as follows: DGGITQSPKYLFRKEGQNVTLSCEQNLNHDAMYWYRQDPGQGLRLIYYSQIVNDFQKGDIAEGYSVSREKKESFPLTVTSAQKNPTAFYLCASSIASKMNTEAFFGQGTRLTVV.

The chain carries TRBV19 and TRBJ1-4; D is perhaps TRBD1 (6 bases). Trimming took off 6 bases at V and 0 bases at J, with 20 bases between the two ends. The CDR3 is made up of 18 amino acids. Germline V lookup: CDR1 LNHDA, CDR2 SQIVND (reference sequence). The CDR3 sequence: CASREPRGRLATNEKLFF. The CDR3 DNA is TGTGCCAGTAGGGAGCCCAGGGGCCGGCTCGCAACTAATGAAAAACTGTTTTTT.

J is TRBJ2-1 and V is TRBV5-6, with D unclear. This CDR3 spans 12 amino acids. V was clipped by 7 bases and J by 5 bases, with 10 bases between them. The V gene's germline CDR1 is SGHDT and CDR2 YYEEEE. CDR3 DNA: TGTGCCAGCGGACGTAGGGACAATGAGCAGTTCTTC. Translating gives CASGRRDNEQFF.

CDR3 in amino acids: CSVGRGETQYF. CDR3 sequence (DNA): TGCAGCGTTGGGAGGGGAGAGACCCAGTACTTC. V is TRBV29-1 and J is TRBJ2-5; D is possibly TRBD2 (6 bases). CDR3 length: 11 residues. From germline, CDR1 is SQVTM and CDR2 ANQGSEA. V was shortened by 4 bases and J by 4 bases, with 7 bases between the two germline ends.

The chain links TRBV2 to TRBJ1-1; 11 nucleotides line up with TRBD1. V lost 4 bases, J lost 7 bases, and 5 bases stayed unmatched. The CDR3 covers 14 residues. Germline V gene sequence: CDR1 SNHLY, CDR2 FYNNEI. CDR3 loop: CASSGTGGAGEAFF. Written as DNA, the CDR3 is TGTGCCAGCAGTGGGACAGGGGGCGCAGGTGAAGCTTTCTTT. Variable domain in full (rest from reference TRBV2 and TRBJ1-1): EPEVTQTPSHQVTQMGQEVILRCVPISNHLYFYWYRQILGQKVEFLVSFYNNEISEKSEIFDDQFSVERPDGSNFTLKIRSTKLEDSAMYFCASSGTGGAGEAFFGQGTRLTVV.

This clone was seen a few times. V gene TRBV19 combines with J gene TRBJ1-1; no clear D. This CDR3 is 14 amino acids long. The germline gives CDR1 LNHDA, CDR2 SQIVND (reference sequence). The ends were cut back, 3 bases at V and 1 base at J, with 9 bases in the middle. CDR3: CASSISGGNTEAFF. Written as DNA, the CDR3 is TGTGCCAGTAGTATTTCCGGAGGGAACACTGAAGCTTTCTTT.

This chain uses TRBV6-1 with TRBJ1-3; D uncertain. V lost 2 bases, J lost 6 bases, and 8 bases lay in between. Germline V gene lookup returns CDR1 MNHNS and CDR2 SASEGT. This CDR3 comprises 13 residues. The CDR3 DNA reads as TGTGCCAGCAGTGAAAACAGAGCAAACACCATATATTTT. This encodes CASSENRANTIYF.

The rearrangement uses TRBV4-2 and TRBJ1-1, with TRBD1 matching 9 bases. The germline V gene has CDR1 LGHNA and CDR2 YNFKEQ. This CDR3 region has 15 residues. V was pared by 3 bases and J by 7 bases, with 9 bases of the junction left unmatched. For the CDR3, the DNA is TGTGCCAGCAGCCAGGATTGGACAGGGGTTAATGAAGCTTTCTTT. Encoded protein: CASSQDWTGVNEAFF.

V is TRBV2 and J is TRBJ1-5, with D hard to call. The germline CDR1 and CDR2 sequences are SNHLY and FYNNEI. The CDR3 sequence is 15 residues long. The V gene lost 1 base and the J gene lost 7 bases, with 14 bases spanning the gap. This CDR3 reads CASSEGTGFRQPQHF. In nucleotides, the CDR3 is TGTGCCAGCAGTGAAGGGACCGGTTTTCGACAGCCCCAGCATTTT.

To note about this clone: Other DNA sequences in this specimen translate into the identical CDR3. This chain joins TRBV6-5 and TRBJ1-5; D unclear. The length of the CDR3 is 15 residues. V lost 0 bases and J lost 4, with 10 bases in between. Germline CDR1 reads MNHEY; CDR2 reads SVGAGI. CDR3 sequence (DNA): TGTGCCAGCAGTTACTCGGGTGGTGGGAATCAGCCCCAGCATTTT. This sequence encodes CASSYSGGGNQPQHF.

The table lists this clone with a count of one. The chain combines TRBV28 with TRBJ1-1; 8 bases line up with TRBD1. This CDR3 has 14 amino acids. The V and J ends lost 5 bases and 4 bases, in that order; junction bases with no gene match: 6. Germline-derived CDR1 and CDR2 are MDHEN and SYDVKM. The CDR3 region is CASSINRGTTEAFF. CDR3 coding DNA: TGTGCCAGCAGTATTAACAGGGGGACCACTGAAGCTTTCTTT.

The J gene is TRBJ1-5, the V gene TRBV19, with 9 positions matching TRBD1. From germline, CDR1 is LNHDA and CDR2 SQIVND (reference sequence). This CDR3 is 16 amino acids long. Unmatched junction bases numbered 3, after V lost 1 base and J lost 2 bases. CDR3 in amino acids: CASSIGRTGGNQPQHF. The CDR3 coding sequence is TGTGCCAGTAGTATAGGTCGGACAGGGGGCAATCAGCCCCAGCATTTT.

The rearrangement joins TRBV19 to TRBJ1-2; 10 bases fit TRBD1. Germline V gene data show CDR1 as LNHDA and CDR2 as SQIVND (reference sequence). After removal of 6 bases from V and 8 bases from J, the junction contained 6 bases not matched to a gene. CDR3 length: 13 residues. The CDR3 bases are TGTGCCAGTAGGGGACAGGGGAAAGACGGCTACACCTTC. Encoded protein: CASRGQGKDGYTF.